Listed below are T cell receptor beta chains from one sample, sequenced in a study of cytotoxic CD8 clonotypes in ibrutinib-treated CLL. Repertoires were generated with immunoSEQ multiplex PCR, while TCRdb's copy carries only in-frame clones and drops some. Of some 25,000 clones listed, around two thirds were seen once; the top ten hold roughly 51%. The sequences come from PBMCs, collected at disease progression, from a patient treated with ibrutinib. Receptors were obtained from a human donor with chronic lymphocytic leukemia. Both conserved end residues are part of each CDR3. A D gene is named only where the DNA matches it firmly. Only part of the rows carry a size: once, few, many, or a class if the clone is expanded.

J gene	clone size	D gene	V gene	CDR3 protein	CDR3 DNA
TRBJ2-3	NA	NA	TRBV7-2	CASSGRGTDTQYF	TGTGCCAGCAGCGGACGGGGCACAGATACGCAGTATTTT
TRBJ2-7	NA	TRBD1	TRBV4-3	CASSLRRTGIHEQYF	TGCGCCAGCAGCCTCCGTAGGACAGGGATACACGAGCAGTACTTC
TRBJ1-1	few	NA	TRBV2	CASSEYTEAFF	TGTGCCAGCAGTGAGTACACTGAAGCTTTCTTT
TRBJ2-2	NA	TRBD1	TRBV7-8	CASSLGTGGLGELFF	TGTGCCAGCAGCCTCGGGACAGGGGGTCTCGGGGAGCTGTTTTTT
TRBJ2-5	NA	NA	TRBV7-3	CASSLYLGSQETQYF	TGTGCCAGCAGCTTATATTTGGGCTCCCAAGAGACCCAGTACTTC
TRBJ2-1	NA	NA	TRBV2	CASSERGGQSPGEQFF	TGTGCCAGCAGTGAAAGAGGGGGGCAGAGCCCAGGTGAGCAGTTCTTC
TRBJ1-4	NA	NA	TRBV6-5	CASSWDFRGEKLFF	TGTGCCAGCAGTTGGGACTTCCGGGGGGAAAAACTGTTTTTT
TRBJ1-6	NA	NA	TRBV7-8	CASSRGGSGSPLHF	TGCGCCAGCAGCCGGGGGGGTTCTGGTTCACCCCTCCACTTT
TRBJ2-7	many	NA	TRBV19	CASSPNGFSYEQYF	TGTGCCAGTAGTCCCAACGGGTTCTCCTACGAGCAGTACTTC
TRBJ1-1	NA	NA	TRBV19	CASSVGPGNTEAFF	TGTGCCAGTAGTGTGGGGCCGGGGAACACTGAAGCTTTCTTT
TRBJ1-2	NA	TRBD1	TRBV28	CASRGTVGYRGYTF	TGTGCCTCACGAGGGACAGTAGGCTATCGGGGCTACACCTTC
TRBJ2-2	NA	NA	TRBV5-6	CASSPQSSGELFF	TGTGCCAGCAGTCCCCAATCGTCCGGGGAGCTGTTTTTT
TRBJ2-3	once	TRBD2	TRBV5-1	CASSLGTSGGADTQYF	TGCGCCAGCAGCTTGGGGACTAGCGGGGGTGCAGATACGCAGTATTTT
TRBJ1-1	NA	NA	TRBV15	CATSRPGADFTEAFF	TGTGCCACCAGCAGACCGGGCGCGGATTTCACTGAAGCTTTCTTT
TRBJ2-7	NA	NA	TRBV7-9	CASSSPPGPRSYEQYF	TGTGCCAGCAGCTCACCCCCGGGACCGAGATCCTACGAGCAGTACTTC
TRBJ1-1	NA	NA	TRBV29-1	CSVLAVVWEGNTEAFF	TGCAGCGTTCTGGCCGTCGTTTGGGAGGGCAACACTGAAGCTTTCTTT
TRBJ1-1	NA	NA	TRBV4-3	CASSPGLTNTEAFF	TGCGCCAGCAGCCCGGGACTCACGAACACTGAAGCTTTCTTT
TRBJ1-5	NA	NA	TRBV9	CASSLGANNQPQHF	TGTGCCAGCTCCCTGGGGGCGAACAATCAGCCCCAGCATTTT
TRBJ1-2	NA	NA	TRBV6-6	CASSPPTGTYGYTF	TGTGCCAGCAGTCCTCCTACTGGCACCTATGGCTACACCTTC
TRBJ1-6	NA	NA	TRBV7-8	CASSLGVVDSPLHF	TGTGCCAGCAGCTTAGGGGTTGTGGATTCACCCCTCCACTTT
TRBJ2-7	NA	TRBD1	TRBV2	CASSSRDPAGGYEQYF	TGTGCCAGCAGTTCTCGGGATCCCGCAGGGGGATACGAGCAGTACTTC
TRBJ2-7	NA	NA	TRBV7-9	CASSPPWRYEQYF	TGTGCCAGCAGCCCCCCTTGGCGTTACGAGCAGTACTTC
TRBJ1-2	NA	TRBD1	TRBV15	CATSFSTGDYGYTF	TGTGCCACCAGTTTCTCGACAGGGGACTATGGCTACACCTTC
TRBJ2-2	NA	NA	TRBV10-3	CAISELGSNTGELFF	TGTGCCATCAGTGAGCTGGGGTCGAACACCGGGGAGCTGTTTTTT
TRBJ1-2	NA	TRBD1	TRBV10-3	CAISPGPRTGNDGYTF	TGTGCCATCAGCCCCGGCCCAAGGACAGGGAACGATGGCTACACCTTC
TRBJ1-2	NA	NA	TRBV4-1	CASSMFTNRKTYGYTF	TGCGCCAGCAGCATGTTTACCAACCGAAAGACCTATGGCTACACCTTC
TRBJ2-5	NA	NA	TRBV6-5	CASRHGYQETQYF	TGTGCCAGCAGGCACGGGTACCAAGAGACCCAGTACTTC